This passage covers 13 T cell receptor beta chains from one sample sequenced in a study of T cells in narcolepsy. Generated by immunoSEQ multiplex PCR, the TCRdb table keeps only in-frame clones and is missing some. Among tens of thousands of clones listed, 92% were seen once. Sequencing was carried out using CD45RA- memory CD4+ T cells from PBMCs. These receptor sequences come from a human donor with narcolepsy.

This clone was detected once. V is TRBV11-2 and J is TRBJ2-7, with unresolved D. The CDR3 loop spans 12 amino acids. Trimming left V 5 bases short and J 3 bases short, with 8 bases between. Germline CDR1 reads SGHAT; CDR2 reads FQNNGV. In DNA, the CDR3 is TGTGCCAGCAGCCTAGGCAGCTACGAGCAGTACTTC. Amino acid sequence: CASSLGSYEQYF.

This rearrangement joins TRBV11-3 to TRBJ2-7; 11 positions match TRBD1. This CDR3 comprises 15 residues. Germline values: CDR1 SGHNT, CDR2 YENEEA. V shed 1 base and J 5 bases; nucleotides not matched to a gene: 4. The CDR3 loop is CASSLGDRGNNEQYF. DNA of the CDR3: TGTGCCAGCAGCTTAGGGGACAGGGGGAACAACGAGCAGTACTTC.

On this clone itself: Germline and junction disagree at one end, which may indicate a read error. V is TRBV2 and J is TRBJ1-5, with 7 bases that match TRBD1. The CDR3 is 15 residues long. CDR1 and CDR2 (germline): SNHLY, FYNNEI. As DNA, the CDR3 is TGTGCCAGCAGTGCGGACAGGTCGAAGAATCAGTCCCAGCATTTT. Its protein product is CASSADRSKNQSQHF.

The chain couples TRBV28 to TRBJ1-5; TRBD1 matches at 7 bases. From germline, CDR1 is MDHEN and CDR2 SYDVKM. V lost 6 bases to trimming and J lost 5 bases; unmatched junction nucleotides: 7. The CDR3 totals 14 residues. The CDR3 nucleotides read TGTGCCAGCAGCTTACAGGGGTTCTATCAGCCCCAGCATTTT. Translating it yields CASSLQGFYQPQHF.

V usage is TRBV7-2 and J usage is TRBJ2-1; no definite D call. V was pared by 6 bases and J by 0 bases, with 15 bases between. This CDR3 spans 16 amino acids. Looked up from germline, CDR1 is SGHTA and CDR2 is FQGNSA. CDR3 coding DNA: TGTGCCAGCAGACGACTTTCCTCGAGCTCCTACAATGAGCAGTTCTTC. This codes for CASRRLSSSSYNEQFF.

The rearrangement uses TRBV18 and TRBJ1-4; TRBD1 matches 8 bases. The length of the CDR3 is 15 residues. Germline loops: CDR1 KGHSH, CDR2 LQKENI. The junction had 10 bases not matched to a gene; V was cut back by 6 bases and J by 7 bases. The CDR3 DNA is TGTGCCAGCTCCAATGGGGGGACAGGTCGTGAAAAACTGTTTTTT. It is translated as CASSNGGTGREKLFF.

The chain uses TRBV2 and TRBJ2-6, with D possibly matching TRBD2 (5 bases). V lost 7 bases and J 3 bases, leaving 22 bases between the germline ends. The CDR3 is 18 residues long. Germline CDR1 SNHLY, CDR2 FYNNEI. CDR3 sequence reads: CASKAGTVISFGANVLTF. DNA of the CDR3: TGTGCCAGCAAGGCGGGCACGGTTATCTCTTTTGGGGCCAACGTCCTGACTTTC. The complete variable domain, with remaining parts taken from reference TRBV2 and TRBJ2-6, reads EPEVTQTPSHQVTQMGQEVILRCVPISNHLYFYWYRQILGQKVEFLVSFYNNEISEKSEIFDDQFSVERPDGSNFTLKIRSTKLEDSAMYFCASKAGTVISFGANVLTFGAGSRLTVL.

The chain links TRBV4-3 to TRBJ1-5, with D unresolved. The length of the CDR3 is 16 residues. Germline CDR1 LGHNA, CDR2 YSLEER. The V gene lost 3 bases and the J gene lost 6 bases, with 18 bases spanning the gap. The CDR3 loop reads CASSQQAQLAGQPQHF. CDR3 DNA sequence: TGCGCCAGCAGCCAGCAGGCACAATTGGCGGGTCAGCCCCAGCATTTT.

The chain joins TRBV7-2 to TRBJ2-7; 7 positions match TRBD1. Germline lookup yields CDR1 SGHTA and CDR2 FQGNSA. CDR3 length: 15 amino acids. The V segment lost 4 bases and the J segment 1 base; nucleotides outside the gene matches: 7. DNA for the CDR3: TGTGCCAGCAGCTACGACAGGGATCTTTCCTACGAGCAGTACTTC. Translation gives CASSYDRDLSYEQYF.

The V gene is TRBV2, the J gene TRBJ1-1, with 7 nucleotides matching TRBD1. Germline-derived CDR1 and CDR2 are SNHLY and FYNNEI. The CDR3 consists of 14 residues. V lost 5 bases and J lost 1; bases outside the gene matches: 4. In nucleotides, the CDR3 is TGTGCCAGCAGTTTGGGACAGCGGAACACTGAAGCTTTCTTT. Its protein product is CASSLGQRNTEAFF.

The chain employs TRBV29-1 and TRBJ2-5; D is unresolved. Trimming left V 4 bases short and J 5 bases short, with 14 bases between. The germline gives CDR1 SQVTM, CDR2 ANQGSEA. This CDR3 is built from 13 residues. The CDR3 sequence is CSVVDPGLETQYF. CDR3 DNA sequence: TGCAGCGTTGTGGATCCCGGGTTGGAGACCCAGTACTTC. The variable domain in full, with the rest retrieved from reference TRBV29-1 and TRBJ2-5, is SAVISQKPSRDICQRGTSLTIQCQVDSQVTMMFWYRQQPGQSLTLIATANQGSEATYESGFVIDKFPISRPNLTFSTLTVSNMSPEDSSIYLCSVVDPGLETQYFGPGTRLLVL.

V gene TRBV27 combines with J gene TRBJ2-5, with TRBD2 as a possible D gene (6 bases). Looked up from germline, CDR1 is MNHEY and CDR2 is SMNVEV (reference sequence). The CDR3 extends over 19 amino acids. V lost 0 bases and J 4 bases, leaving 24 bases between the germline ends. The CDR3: CASSLSPRSRGIPRETQYF. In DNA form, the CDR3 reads TGTGCCAGCAGTTTATCACCTCGGAGTCGCGGGATCCCTCGAGAGACCCAGTACTTC.

The DNA of the CDR3 is TGTGCCAGCTGGGATAGCGGGATCTCCTACGAGCAGTACTTC. Its protein product is CASWDSGISYEQYF. The chain uses TRBV14 and TRBJ2-7; 8 bases align to TRBD2. CDR1 is SGHDN and CDR2 is FVKESK in the germline V gene. CDR3 length equals 14 residues. Trimming at V came to 8 bases and at J to 0 bases, leaving 6 bases not matched to a gene.